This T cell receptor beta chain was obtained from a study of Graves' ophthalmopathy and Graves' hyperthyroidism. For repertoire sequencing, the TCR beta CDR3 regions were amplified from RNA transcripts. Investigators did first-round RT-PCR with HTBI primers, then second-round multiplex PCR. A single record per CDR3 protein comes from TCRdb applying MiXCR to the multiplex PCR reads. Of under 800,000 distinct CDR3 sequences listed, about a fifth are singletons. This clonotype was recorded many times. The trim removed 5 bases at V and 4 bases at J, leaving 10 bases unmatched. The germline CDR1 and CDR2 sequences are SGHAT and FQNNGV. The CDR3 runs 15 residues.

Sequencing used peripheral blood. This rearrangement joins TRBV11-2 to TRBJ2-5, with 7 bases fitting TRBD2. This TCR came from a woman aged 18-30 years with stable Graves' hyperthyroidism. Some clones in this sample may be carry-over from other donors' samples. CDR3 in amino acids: CASSVTMGEGETQYF. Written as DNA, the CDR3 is TGTGCCAGCAGCGTCACTATGGGGGAGGGAGAGACCCAGTACTTC.